The 18 T cell receptor beta chains listed next were all sequenced from one sample in a study of long-term antiretroviral therapy in people with HIV. Running of the v3.0 immunoSEQ assay took place at survey level. The protocol was immunoSEQ multiplex PCR, while the TCRdb copy is restricted to in-frame clones and leaves out a portion. The sample carries about 30,000 clones, around 80% recorded once. The sample was unsorted PBMCs, taken 1.5 years before starting antiretroviral therapy. These receptors came from a man aged 18 to 29 with HIV.

J is TRBJ2-7 and V is TRBV27; D may be TRBD1 (6 bases). CDR1 and CDR2 (germline): MNHEY, SMNVEV (reference sequence). The CDR3 has 14 amino acids. V was cut by 7 bases and J by 4 bases, with 17 bases left in between. The CDR3, as DNA: TGTGCCAGCACCTCCCGGACAGTTTTTTACGAGCAGTACTTC. This gives the protein CASTSRTVFYEQYF.

Sample share makes this clone medium-sized. The J gene is TRBJ2-7, the V gene TRBV14; no clear D gene. The V gene's germline CDR1 is SGHDN and CDR2 FVKESK. The CDR3 runs to 16 residues. Trimming pared 4 bases from V and 1 base from J, leaving 17 bases between. The CDR3 DNA is TGTGCCAGCAGCCTTACAGTGGCCAGCATTTCCTACGAGCAGTACTTC. Its translation is CASSLTVASISYEQYF.

The chain combines TRBV30 with TRBJ2-2; D is undetermined. The CDR3 covers 13 residues. V was clipped by 5 bases and J by 5 bases, with 12 bases between them. Germline V gene lookup returns CDR1 GTSNPN and CDR2 SVGIG (reference sequence). The CDR3 loop is CAWDRTYTGELFF. CDR3 sequence (DNA): TGTGCCTGGGACCGGACCTATACCGGGGAGCTGTTTTTT.

The chain recombines TRBV4-2 with TRBJ2-5; D is possibly TRBD1 or TRBD2 (7 bases each). In germline, CDR1 is LGHNA, CDR2 YNFKEQ. Trimming removed 4 bases from V and 4 bases from J, with 16 bases in between. CDR3 length: 15 residues. CDR3 loop: CASSLQGQRGETQYF. DNA for the CDR3: TGTGCCAGCAGCCTACAGGGACAGCGGGGAGAGACCCAGTACTTC.

J is TRBJ2-1 and V is TRBV11-2; D not certain. V lost 1 base and J lost 10, with 11 bases in between. In germline, CDR1 is SGHAT, CDR2 FQNNGV. The CDR3 is made up of 13 amino acids. The CDR3 coding sequence is TGTGCCAGCAGCTTAGCCGGGCTCGAGGAGCAGTTCTTC. Residues: CASSLAGLEEQFF.

This clone has a single count. This chain links TRBV4-1 with TRBJ1-1; D call uncertain. Germline V gene lookup returns CDR1 MGHRA and CDR2 YSYEKL. V was pared by 0 bases and J by 5 bases, with 10 bases between. The CDR3 runs 14 residues. The CDR3 DNA reads TGCGCCAGCAGCCAAGAAGTGGATAAGACTGAAGCTTTCTTT. Amino acid sequence: CASSQEVDKTEAFF.

J is TRBJ1-5 and V is TRBV18; no clear D. The CDR3 covers 15 residues. Germline CDR1 KGHSH, CDR2 LQKENI. V lost 3 bases to trimming and J lost 0 bases, with 9 bases between them. The CDR3 reads CASSPSGNSNQPQHF. CDR3 coding DNA: TGTGCCAGCTCACCGTCAGGAAATAGCAATCAGCCCCAGCATTTT. The full variable domain, with the rest looked up from reference TRBV18 and TRBJ1-5, is NAGVMQNPRHLVRRRGQEARLRCSPMKGHSHVYWYRQLPEEGLKFMVYLQKENIIDESGMPKERFSAEFPKEGPSILRIQQVVRGDSAAYFCASSPSGNSNQPQHFGDGTRLSIL.

V and J are TRBV2 and TRBJ1-2; no definite D call. Germline lookup yields CDR1 SNHLY and CDR2 FYNNEI. The V gene lost 6 bases and the J gene lost 2 bases, with 19 bases spanning the gap. The CDR3 runs to 16 residues. The CDR3 nucleotides are TGTGCCAGCAGCGACACCGCATATAGAGTGAACTATGGCTACACCTTC. This sequence encodes CASSDTAYRVNYGYTF.

About this clone: Since no conserved phenylalanine or tryptophan closes the CDR3, a read error is the likely cause. No DNA is shown, since the ends of the CDR3 on it are uncertain; the CDR3 is the one TCRdb lists. The chain links TRBV5-1 to TRBJ2-3; the D call of TRBD2 is as the table states it, not checked on the DNA. The germline V gene has CDR1 SGHRS and CDR2 YFSETQ. The CDR3 is 10 amino acids in total, end residues counted. CDR3 sequence reads: CASSGQAGAG.

The chain uses TRBV27 and TRBJ1-2; D unclear. Trimming took off 3 bases at V and 6 bases at J, with 14 bases between the two ends. CDR3 length equals 14 residues. Germline V gives CDR1 MNHEY, CDR2 SMNVEV (reference sequence). CDR3 in DNA: TGTGCCAGCAGTTTGGGGTTTGGCAGGAATGGCTACACCTTC. This gives the protein CASSLGFGRNGYTF.

This chain uses TRBV28 with TRBJ2-1; 8 nucleotides line up with TRBD1. J was trimmed by 7 bases and V by 5 bases; bases with no gene match: 7. Germline V gene data show CDR1 as MDHEN and CDR2 as SYDVKM. This CDR3 region has 14 residues. As DNA, the CDR3 is TGTGCCAGCAGTCCGGACAGGGAGATGAATGAGCAGTTCTTC. As protein: CASSPDREMNEQFF.

The chain joins TRBV5-1 to TRBJ2-7, with D perhaps given as TRBD1 or TRBD2 (5 bases each). The length of the CDR3 is 14 residues. CDR1 and CDR2 (germline): SGHRS, YFSETQ. Trimming took 0 bases from V and 4 from J, leaving 11 bases between them. CDR3 DNA: TGCGCCAGCAGCTTGGCCGGGACGGAATACGAGCAGTACTTC. Encoded protein: CASSLAGTEYEQYF.

This chain uses TRBV6-6 with TRBJ2-1; TRBD1 or TRBD2 may be the D gene (5 bases each). The CDR3 has 13 residues. V gave up 11 bases and J gave up 0 bases, with 11 bases separating them. Per germline, CDR1 MNHNY and CDR2 SVGAGI (reference sequence). The CDR3 protein is CACRDDSYNEQFF. In DNA form, the CDR3 reads TGTGCCTGCCGGGACGACTCCTACAATGAGCAGTTCTTC.

This sequence joins TRBV23-1 and TRBJ2-7; tentatively, D is TRBD2 (6 bases). TRBV23-1 qualifies as an ORF whose function is uncertain. The length of the CDR3 is 14 residues. Trimming pared 9 bases from V and 5 bases from J, leaving 20 bases between. CDR3 amino acids: CASRLGTPIHEQYF. In nucleotides, the CDR3 is TGCGCCAGTCGGCTGGGGACTCCGATCCACGAGCAGTACTTC.

This clone was recorded a few times. The CDR3 nucleotides read TGTGCCAGTAGTACAGGGATCTTGGCGGATACGCAGTATTTT. Translated: CASSTGILADTQYF. This sequence joins TRBV19 and TRBJ2-3; TRBD1 is a possible D gene (5 bases). Germline values: CDR1 LNHDA, CDR2 SQIVND (reference sequence). There are 14 residues in the CDR3. V was clipped by 4 bases and J by 6 bases, with 14 bases between them.

This clone qualifies as medium-sized (0.01 to 0.1%). V usage is TRBV9 and J usage is TRBJ2-2; 7 bases map to TRBD1. The CDR3 runs 13 residues. V lost 8 bases to trimming and J lost 3 bases; unmatched junction nucleotides: 4. Germline-derived CDR1 and CDR2 are SGDLS and YYNGEE. The CDR3 bases are TGTGCCAGTAAACAGGGGCACACCGGGGAGCTGTTTTTT. Protein sequence: CASKQGHTGELFF.

This rearrangement joins TRBV28 to TRBJ1-5, with D possibly being TRBD1 (6 bases). Germline assignment: CDR1 MDHEN and CDR2 SYDVKM. This CDR3 is 12 amino acids long. The V gene lost 8 bases and the J gene lost 7 bases, with 12 bases spanning the gap. CDR3 DNA: TGTGCCAGCCAACAGGGAAGCCAGCCCCAGCATTTT. Residues: CASQQGSQPQHF.

The table lists this clone with a few counts. The genes are TRBV10-3 and TRBJ1-2; no firm D call. V was shortened by 4 bases and J by 4 bases, with 4 bases between the two germline ends. The CDR3 covers 11 residues. Germline CDR1 reads ENHRY; CDR2 reads SYGVKD. The CDR3 is CAISGVYGYTF. The CDR3 bases are TGTGCCATCAGTGGAGTCTATGGCTACACCTTC.